The TCR beta chain under discussion was sequenced for a study of blood T cell repertoires in COVID-19. Sequencing used immunoSEQ multiplex PCR; TCRdb keeps in-frame clones, though not all of them. The sample lists more than 60,000 clones, about nine tenths occurring once. The sample taken for sequencing was peripheral blood. This clonotype originated in a woman of 80 years or more with active or convalescent COVID-19.

The CDR3 nucleotides read TGTGCCTGGAGTGTACTCCGGGAGAACTATGGCTACACCTTC. Its translation is CAWSVLRENYGYTF. This chain uses TRBV30 with TRBJ1-2; D is undetermined. The germline V gene encodes CDR1 GTSNPN and CDR2 SVGIG (reference sequence). The V and J ends lost 0 bases and 2 bases respectively, with 10 bases between them. The CDR3 covers 14 residues.